The rows below give T cell receptor beta chains drawn from one sample of a study of OX40 agonist ivuxolimab in advanced cancers. Sequencing used immunoSEQ multiplex PCR; TCRdb keeps in-frame clones, though not all of them. The sample consists of 30,000 to 45,000 clones, around 77% of them appearing once. The source was CD4+ or CD8+ T cells sorted from blood, collected in a trial of the OX40 agonist ivuxolimab. All receptors come from an adult with an advanced solid tumor such as melanoma, head and neck, liver or kidney cancer. Both conserved end residues are part of each CDR3. D genes are given only for firm matches. A row's size may be missing; if present it is once, few, many or a size class.

NA,TRBV4-1,few,14,TRBJ1-1,TGCGCCAGCAGCCACATCACAGGGAATTACGGAGCTTTCTTT,CASSHITGNYGAFF
TRBD1,TRBV29-1,NA,14,TRBJ1-1,TGCAGCGTTACCTACGGGACAGGGGGTACTGAAGCTTTCTTT,CSVTYGTGGTEAFF
NA,TRBV30,NA,14,TRBJ2-7,TGTGCCTGGAGTGCGGACAGCCATAGCTACGAGCAGTACTTC,CAWSADSHSYEQYF
NA,TRBV7-6,NA,16,TRBJ2-1,TGTGCCAGCAGCTCAGACCGGGACTTTTCCTACAATGAGCAGTTCTTC,CASSSDRDFSYNEQFF
TRBD1,TRBV5-4,NA,15,TRBJ2-7,TGTGCCAGCAGCTTGGACCAGGGGGCGCAAGACGAGCAGTACTTC,CASSLDQGAQDEQYF
NA,TRBV7-2,NA,17,TRBJ2-6,TGTGCCAGCAGCCCGTACCCAGGGGCAGGTGGGGCCAACGTCCTGACTTTC,CASSPYPGAGGANVLTF
NA,TRBV28,NA,14,TRBJ1-2,TGTGCCAGCAGCAACCCCTGGAGTAACTATGGCTACACCTTC,CASSNPWSNYGYTF
NA,TRBV28,NA,14,TRBJ2-1,TGTGCCAGCAAACCCGGGTACAAGGTCCATGAGCAGTTCTTC,CASKPGYKVHEQFF
TRBD1,TRBV19,medium-sized,14,TRBJ1-2,TGTGCCAGTGGTGACAGGGGAAGGGTATATGGCTACACCTTC,CASGDRGRVYGYTF
NA,TRBV14,NA,15,TRBJ1-2,TGTGCCAGCAGCCCCTCCTTCTTACCCCTCTATGGCTACACCTTC,CASSPSFLPLYGYTF
NA,TRBV11-2,NA,13,TRBJ2-7,TGTGCCAGCAGCTTAGGGGTCTCCTACGAGCAGTACTTC,CASSLGVSYEQYF
TRBD1,TRBV29-1,NA,15,TRBJ2-1,TGCAGCGTTGAGGGGAGACAGGGCTCCTACAATGAGCAGTTCTTC,CSVEGRQGSYNEQFF
TRBD1,TRBV27,NA,15,TRBJ1-5,TGTGCCAGCAGTACTGGGACAGCTAGCAATCAGCCCCAGCATTTT,CASSTGTASNQPQHF
NA,TRBV7-9,NA,13,TRBJ2-1,TGTGCCAGCAGCCCCAACTCCTACAATGAGCAGTTCTTC,CASSPNSYNEQFF
NA,TRBV23-1,few,12,TRBJ1-2,TGCGCCAGCAGTCAATCGAATAGGGGCTACACCTTC,CASSQSNRGYTF
TRBD2,TRBV27,NA,16,TRBJ2-3,TGTGCCAGCAGTTTATCACCAGCGGGAAGCACAGATACGCAGTATTTT,CASSLSPAGSTDTQYF
NA,TRBV29-1,NA,14,TRBJ2-2,TGCAGCGTTGAAGAGGGAGGGAACACCGGGGAGCTGTTTTTT,CSVEEGGNTGELFF
NA,TRBV30,NA,14,TRBJ2-5,TGTGCCTGGAGTGATGGCGCAGGGTTAGAGACCCAGTACTTC,CAWSDGAGLETQYF
TRBD1,TRBV6-5,NA,14,TRBJ1-6,TGTGCCAGCAGAAAGACAGGGGATGGTTCACCCCTCCACTTT,CASRKTGDGSPLHF
NA,TRBV2,NA,14,TRBJ2-3,TGTGCCAGCAGTGAAAAGGCGTTGACAGATACGCAGTATTTT,CASSEKALTDTQYF
NA,TRBV27,NA,14,TRBJ2-1,TGTGCCAGCAGTATATCCGGGCCACACAATGAGCAGTTCTTC,CASSISGPHNEQFF
NA,TRBV30,NA,11,TRBJ1-1,TGTGCCTGGGGCCGAAACACTGAAGCTTTCTTT,CAWGRNTEAFF